Included here is one TCR beta chain sequence, with context. The antigen remains unidentified. This record belongs to a study of Ad26.COV2.S vaccination and SARS-CoV-2 variants. Study in general: The COV1001 Ad26.COV2.S trial arm included the donor. Findings of the study overall: Substantial response breadth was reportedly seen for spike-specific CD8+ and CD4+ T cells after vaccination.

Regarding treatment: around 19 received Ad26.COV2.S at low or high dose, single or two shots; about 5 received placebo; per-sample allocation not given. Specimen acquisition occurred on day 63 following the initial vaccine or placebo injection. Only in-frame clones appear in the TCRdb table, and some are missing; sequencing was by immunoSEQ multiplex PCR. The repertoire includes fewer than 500,000 clones, approximately 89% of them detected once, and 2.5% to 3% sits in the top ten. Per germline, CDR1 SQVTM and CDR2 ANQGSEA. This CDR3 is built from 11 residues. V lost 7 bases and J lost 1, with 7 bases in between.

The TCR comes from a person between 18 and 65 years old who received the Ad26.COV2.S COVID-19 vaccine or a placebo. V and J are TRBV29-1 and TRBJ1-1; no clear D gene. The source was peripheral blood, collected in a trial of Ad26.COV2.S vaccine versus placebo. The CDR3 DNA sequence: TGCAGCGCCGACAAGAACACTGAAGCTTTCTTT. Amino acid sequence: CSADKNTEAFF.